These 32 T cell receptor beta chains share one sample of origin, sequenced in a study of blood T cells in healthy people across ages. It was with a sample-barcoded 5' primer and a J-beta primer mix that a second PCR of about 6 to 11 cycles was run. TCRdb recomputed calls from the 5' RACE reads with MiXCR, one row per CDR3 protein. The repertoire consists of around 940,000 distinct CDR3 sequences, with roughly 51% occurring once and the leading ten covering roughly a fifth. What was sequenced was blood. The receptors originated from a woman aged 55-69 years in good health.

The genes are TRBV30 and TRBJ1-5; D call uncertain. V lost 3 bases and J 0 bases, leaving 6 bases between the germline ends. The length of the CDR3 is 13 residues. The germline V gene has CDR1 GTSNPN and CDR2 SVGIG (reference sequence). The CDR3 protein is CAWRGPSNQPQHF. The CDR3 DNA reads as TGTGCCTGGAGGGGTCCTAGCAATCAGCCCCAGCATTTT.

The J gene is TRBJ2-3, the V gene TRBV11-2; D is undetermined. Germline V lookup: CDR1 SGHAT, CDR2 FQNNGV. The CDR3 covers 14 residues. V was pared by 3 bases and J by 2 bases, with 9 bases between. The CDR3 DNA reads as TGTGCCAGCAGCTTGAGAATGGACACAGATACGCAGTATTTT. Residues: CASSLRMDTDTQYF. The whole variable domain, filled in from reference TRBV11-2 and TRBJ2-3, reads EAGVAQSPRYKIIEKRQSVAFWCNPISGHATLYWYQQILGQGPKLLIQFQNNGVVDDSQLPKDRFSAERLKGVDSTLKIQPAKLEDSAVYLCASSLRMDTDTQYFGPGTRLTVL.

This sequence joins TRBV7-8 and TRBJ2-3; 13 bases map to TRBD2. CDR3 size: 18 residues. Germline lookup yields CDR1 SGHVS and CDR2 FQNEAQ. After removal of 5 bases from V and 4 bases from J, the junction contained 12 bases not matched to a gene. DNA of the CDR3: TGTGCCAGCAGCAAACTAGCGGGAGGGCCTAAGTCTTCAGATACGCAGTATTTT. Encoded protein: CASSKLAGGPKSSDTQYF.

This clonotype was recorded a few times. CDR3 in DNA: TGTGCCACCAGCAGGTCCGAGATGGGATCCTACGAGCAGTACTTC. Amino acid sequence: CATSRSEMGSYEQYF. The V call is TRBV15, the J call TRBJ2-7, with unresolved D. V was cut by 3 bases and J by 1 base, with 13 bases left in between. This CDR3 region has 15 residues. Per the germline V gene, CDR1 is LNHNV and CDR2 is YYDKDF (reference sequence).

This chain joins TRBV14 and TRBJ2-5; D is ambiguous. The germline V and J ends were trimmed by 2 bases and 3 bases, with 10 bases remaining between them. This CDR3 spans 14 amino acids. Germline CDR1 reads SGHDN; CDR2 reads FVKESK. Written as DNA, the CDR3 is TGTGCCAGCAGCCAAAGCCCCACCGAAGAGACCCAGTACTTC. Translating gives CASSQSPTEETQYF.

The DNA of the CDR3 is TGCAGTGCTAGTATCTTCGACAATGAGCAGTTCTTC. This sequence encodes CSASIFDNEQFF. The chain has TRBV20-1 and TRBJ2-1, with D unresolved. Germline CDR1 and CDR2: DFQATT and SNEGSKA (reference sequence). The germline V and J ends were trimmed by 3 bases and 5 bases, with 8 bases remaining between them. This CDR3 contains 12 residues.

The genes are TRBV28 and TRBJ2-7; D possibly matches TRBD1 or TRBD2 (5 bases each). V dropped 6 bases and J dropped 2 bases, with 17 bases sitting between them. The germline gives CDR1 MDHEN, CDR2 SYDVKM. The CDR3 has 15 amino acids. CDR3 protein: CASRPFPGPTYEQYF. In DNA, the CDR3 is TGTGCCAGCAGACCGTTTCCGGGGCCGACCTACGAGCAGTACTTC.

The table lists this clonotype with a few counts. The rearrangement uses TRBV28 and TRBJ2-5, with D maybe TRBD2 (7 bases). The V gene's germline CDR1 is MDHEN and CDR2 SYDVKM. CDR3 length: 13 residues. V lost 10 bases and J lost 5, with 17 bases in between. The CDR3 DNA follows: TGTGCCACCCAAAGGGGGGGCCATGAGACCCAGTACTTC. Encoded protein: CATQRGGHETQYF. The entire variable domain, with the rest obtained from reference TRBV28 and TRBJ2-5, is as follows: DVKVTQSSRYLVKRTGEKVFLECVQDMDHENMFWYRQDPGLGLRLIYFSYDVKMKEKGDIPEGYSVSREKKERFSLILESASTNQTSMYLCATQRGGHETQYFGPGTRLLVL.

Only a few counts were recorded for this clonotype. The rearrangement uses TRBV20-1 and TRBJ2-1; D not certain. With 4 bases removed from V and 5 bases from J, the gap between germline ends came to 6 bases. CDR3 length: 11 amino acids. The germline CDR1 and CDR2 sequences are DFQATT and SNEGSKA (reference sequence). The CDR3 DNA follows: TGCAGTGCTATCAAAAACAATGAGCAGTTCTTC. Amino acid sequence: CSAIKNNEQFF.

The gene calls are TRBV12-3 or TRBV12-4 and TRBJ1-2; D not certain. This CDR3 has 13 amino acids. Trimming took 1 base from V and 8 from J, leaving 11 bases between them. The CDR3, as DNA: TGTGCCAGCAGTTTAGGTTACATTCGAGGCTACACCTTC. Protein product: CASSLGYIRGYTF.

This clonotype was seen only once. The chain carries TRBV20-1 and TRBJ2-7; a possible D gene is TRBD1 (6 bases). V was clipped by 1 base and J by 5 bases, with 12 bases between them. There are 13 residues in the CDR3. CDR1 is DFQATT, CDR2 SNEGSKA, per germline (reference sequence). CDR3 in amino acids: CSARGNRVHEQYF. CDR3 sequence (DNA): TGCAGTGCTAGAGGGAACAGGGTGCACGAGCAGTACTTC.

The V call is TRBV12-3 or TRBV12-4, the J call TRBJ2-2, with 9 bases aligning to TRBD2. CDR3 size: 16 residues. V lost 1 base, J lost 6 bases, and 6 bases stayed unmatched. CDR3 DNA sequence: TGTGCCAGCAGTTTAGTAGGTAGCGGGAGATCCGGGGAGCTGTTTTTT. It yields the protein CASSLVGSGRSGELFF.

This sequence joins TRBV20-1 and TRBJ2-1; perhaps D is TRBD1 or TRBD2 (5 bases each). Germline loops: CDR1 DFQATT, CDR2 SNEGSKA (reference sequence). CDR3 size: 15 residues. The CDR3, as DNA: TGCAGCACACGATCCGGGACCAGGCCCTACAATGAGCAGTTCTTC. Protein sequence: CSTRSGTRPYNEQFF.

This clonotype came up many times. The chain joins TRBV7-2 to TRBJ2-1; TRBD2 aligns across 7 bases. The junction had 7 bases not matched to a gene; V was cut back by 1 base and J by 4 bases. The CDR3 totals 16 residues. CDR1 and CDR2 from the germline V gene are SGHTA and FQGNSA. Here the CDR3 reads CASSLGPSGNYNEQFF. Here the CDR3 DNA reads TGTGCCAGCAGCTTAGGGCCTAGCGGAAATTACAATGAGCAGTTCTTC.

V usage is TRBV5-1 and J usage is TRBJ2-3, with a weak D call TRBD2 (6 bases). Trimming stripped 4 bases from V and 0 bases from J, with 12 bases between. The V gene's germline CDR1 is SGHRS and CDR2 YFSETQ. The CDR3 has 15 amino acids. Here the CDR3 DNA reads TGCGCCAGCAGCATTGCTAGCGCGAGCACAGATACGCAGTATTTT. As protein: CASSIASASTDTQYF.

The chain is built from TRBV28 and TRBJ2-6; D gene unclear. Germline lookup yields CDR1 MDHEN and CDR2 SYDVKM. V was pared by 5 bases and J by 0 bases, with 17 bases between. This CDR3 is built from 18 residues. CDR3 nucleotide sequence: TGTGCCAGCAGTCTCGCCGGGCAGACTGACTCTGGGGCCAACGTCCTGACTTTC. Encoded protein: CASSLAGQTDSGANVLTF.

The CDR3 loop reads CSAFRDRGKTQYF. The DNA for the CDR3 is TGCAGTGCTTTCCGGGACAGGGGAAAGACCCAGTACTTC. V gene TRBV20-1 combines with J gene TRBJ2-5; TRBD1 matches 10 bases. CDR3 length: 13 residues. V was pared by 5 bases and J by 6 bases, with 6 bases of the junction left unmatched. Germline V CDR1 and CDR2: DFQATT, SNEGSKA (reference sequence).

This clonotype was observed a handful of times. The rearrangement uses TRBV29-1 and TRBJ2-1; D is perhaps TRBD1 (5 bases). CDR3 length: 13 residues. The V gene lost 5 bases and the J gene lost 4 bases, with 12 bases spanning the gap. Germline CDR1 is SQVTM and CDR2 is ANQGSEA. CDR3: CSVWGGDYNEQFF. The DNA for the CDR3 is TGCAGCGTTTGGGGCGGAGATTACAATGAGCAGTTCTTC.

This clonotype was recorded a few times. The V gene is TRBV4-1, the J gene TRBJ2-5, with TRBD2 matching 10 bases. Germline V gene data show CDR1 as MGHRA and CDR2 as YSYEKL. The CDR3 totals 16 residues. Unmatched junction bases numbered 10, after V lost 4 bases and J lost 5 bases. CDR3 loop: CASSRLVAGGGETQYF. CDR3 sequence (DNA): TGCGCCAGCAGCCGTCTGGTAGCGGGAGGTGGGGAGACCCAGTACTTC.

This clonotype appeared a few times. The J gene is TRBJ2-3, the V gene TRBV12-3 or TRBV12-4; the match to TRBD1 covers 10 bases. V dropped 6 bases and J dropped 2; count of bases not matched to a gene: 11. The CDR3 runs 17 residues. The CDR3 DNA follows: TGTGCCAGCAGCACGGGGACAGGGGCTGGGGACACAGATACGCAGTATTTT. The encoded protein is CASSTGTGAGDTDTQYF.

The chain couples TRBV15 to TRBJ2-7, with D tentatively TRBD2 (6 bases). This CDR3 has 15 residues. V lost 5 bases, J lost 6 bases, and 20 bases lay in between. Germline lookup yields CDR1 LNHNV and CDR2 YYDKDF (reference sequence). CDR3 sequence reads: CATSGGLYPSTEQYF. DNA for the CDR3: TGTGCCACCAGCGGGGGGTTATATCCCTCGACCGAGCAGTACTTC.

The rearrangement uses TRBV10-2 and TRBJ2-7, with D hard to call. The germline V gene has CDR1 WSHSY and CDR2 SAAADI. This CDR3 contains 13 residues. The germline V and J ends were trimmed by 2 bases and 2 bases, with 7 bases remaining between them. CDR3 region: CASSEPRAYEQYF. CDR3 DNA: TGCGCCAGCAGTGAGCCTAGAGCCTACGAGCAGTACTTC.

This clonotype showed up just a few times. This chain's CDR3 is CASSIGLAGAQTYEQYF. CDR3 bases: TGTGCCAGCAGTATCGGACTAGCGGGAGCCCAGACCTACGAGCAGTACTTC. The V call is TRBV28, the J call TRBJ2-7; 13 positions agree with TRBD2. CDR1 and CDR2 from the germline V gene are MDHEN and SYDVKM. V gave up 5 bases and J gave up 2 bases; unmatched junction bases: 9. This CDR3 contains 17 residues.

In its sample, this clonotype was seen a few times. The CDR3 spells CASSQEGQANTEAFF. The CDR3 DNA reads TGTGCCAGCAGCCAAGAAGGCCAGGCGAACACTGAAGCTTTCTTT. The rearrangement uses TRBV4-2 and TRBJ1-1, with D unresolved. The V gene lost 0 bases and the J gene lost 1 base, with 9 bases spanning the gap. The CDR3 is made up of 15 amino acids. Germline loops: CDR1 LGHNA, CDR2 YNFKEQ.

This clonotype was counted a few times. The V and J genes are TRBV6-6 and TRBJ1-2; no reliable D call. The V end lost 2 bases, the J end lost 0 bases, and 10 bases lay between the germline ends. CDR3 length: 15 amino acids. Germline assignment: CDR1 MNHNY and CDR2 SVGAGI (reference sequence). This CDR3 reads CASSYEVEANYGYTF. The CDR3 DNA is TGTGCCAGCAGTTACGAGGTTGAAGCTAACTATGGCTACACCTTC.

As regards this clonotype: A much larger clone sits a single nucleotide away, making a read error possible. This rearrangement joins TRBV27 to TRBJ2-4; 8 bases line up with TRBD2. Germline trimming cut 4 bases from V and 13 bases from J; bases unmatched to any gene: 9. CDR1 is MNHEY and CDR2 is SMNVEV in the germline V gene (reference sequence). The CDR3 is 13 amino acids. Here the CDR3 DNA reads TGTGCCAGCAGTTCGACTAGCGAGGGGAAGCAGTACTTC. Translating gives CASSSTSEGKQYF.

The genes are TRBV20-1 and TRBJ1-5; possibly TRBD1 for D (5 bases). CDR3 length: 15 residues. Germline loops: CDR1 DFQATT, CDR2 SNEGSKA (reference sequence). The V gene lost 5 bases and the J gene lost 2 bases, with 16 bases spanning the gap. DNA of the CDR3: TGCAGTGCTGCACCCGGGACGGGAGGCAATCAGCCCCAGCATTTT. Translation: CSAAPGTGGNQPQHF.

J is TRBJ1-5 and V is TRBV4-2; D unclear. With 3 bases removed from V and 4 bases from J, the gap between germline ends came to 13 bases. Germline V gene lookup returns CDR1 LGHNA and CDR2 YNFKEQ. The CDR3 length is 15 residues. This chain's CDR3 is CASSQGRPGNQPQHF. The CDR3 DNA reads TGTGCCAGCAGCCAGGGTCGCCCAGGAAATCAGCCCCAGCATTTT.

The rearrangement links TRBV2 to TRBJ2-3, with a weak D call TRBD2 (5 bases). Deletions cut 4 bases from V and 0 bases from J, with 8 bases between. Germline loops: CDR1 SNHLY, CDR2 FYNNEI. CDR3 length equals 14 residues. CDR3 region: CASSVQRSTDTQYF. In DNA form, the CDR3 reads TGTGCCAGCAGTGTCCAGCGGAGCACAGATACGCAGTATTTT.

The V call is TRBV6-2 or TRBV6-3, the J call TRBJ2-7; D remains ambiguous. Germline V gene sequence: CDR1 MNHEY, CDR2 SVGEGT. The CDR3 has 12 residues. With 7 bases removed from V and 5 bases from J, the gap between germline ends came to 12 bases. CDR3 sequence: CASNERADEQYF. CDR3 nucleotide sequence: TGTGCCAGCAACGAACGGGCGGACGAGCAGTACTTC.

About this clonotype: A much larger clone sits a single nucleotide away, making a read error possible. This chain joins TRBV20-1 and TRBJ2-1; TRBD2 matches at 7 bases. The germline CDR1 and CDR2 sequences are DFQATT and SNEGSKA (reference sequence). The CDR3 covers 16 residues. For the CDR3, the DNA is TGCAGTGCCCTCAGAGATGGGCTAGCGGACTACGATGAGCAGTTCTTC. This codes for CSALRDGLADYDEQFF.

This clonotype was detected only once. The chain combines TRBV6-2 or TRBV6-3 with TRBJ1-5; D is ambiguous. CDR3 length: 13 amino acids. Trimming stripped 3 bases from V and 2 bases from J, with 5 bases between. Germline loops: CDR1 MNHEY, CDR2 SVGEGT. This CDR3 reads CASSYLGNQPQHF. The CDR3 DNA is TGTGCCAGCAGTTATCTAGGCAATCAGCCCCAGCATTTT.